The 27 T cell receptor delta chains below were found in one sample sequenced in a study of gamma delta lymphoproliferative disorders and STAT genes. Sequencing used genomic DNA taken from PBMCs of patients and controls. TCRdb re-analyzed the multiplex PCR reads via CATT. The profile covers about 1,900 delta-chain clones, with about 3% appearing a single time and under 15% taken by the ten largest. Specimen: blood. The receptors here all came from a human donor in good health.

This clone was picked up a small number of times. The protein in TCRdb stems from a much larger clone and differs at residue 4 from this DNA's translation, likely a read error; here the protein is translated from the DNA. The CDR3 is CACGALDPRTGGYHTDKLIF. CDR3 nucleotides: TGTGCCTGTGGAGCCCTGGACCCTCGTACTGGGGGATACCACACCGATAAACTCATCTTT. The chain joins TRDV2 to TRDJ1; TRDD3 agrees at 12 bases. V shed 5 bases and J 0 bases; nucleotides not matched to a gene: 18. The CDR3 is made up of 20 amino acids. CDR1 is GEAIGNYY, CDR2 EKD, per germline.

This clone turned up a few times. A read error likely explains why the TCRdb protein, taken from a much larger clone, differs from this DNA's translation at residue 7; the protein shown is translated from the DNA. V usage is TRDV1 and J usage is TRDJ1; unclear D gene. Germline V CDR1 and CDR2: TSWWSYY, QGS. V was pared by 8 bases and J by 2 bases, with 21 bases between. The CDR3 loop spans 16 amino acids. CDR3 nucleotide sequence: TGTGCTCTTTTCACGAGAGAGGGGCCTTGGACCGATAAACTCATCTTT. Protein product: CALFTREGPWTDKLIF.

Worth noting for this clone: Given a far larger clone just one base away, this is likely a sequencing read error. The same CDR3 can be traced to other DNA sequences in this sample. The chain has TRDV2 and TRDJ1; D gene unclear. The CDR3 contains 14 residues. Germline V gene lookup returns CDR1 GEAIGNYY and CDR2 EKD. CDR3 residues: CACDEKLSTDKLIF. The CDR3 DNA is TGTGCCTGTGACGAAAAACTCTCCACCGATAAACTTATCTTT.

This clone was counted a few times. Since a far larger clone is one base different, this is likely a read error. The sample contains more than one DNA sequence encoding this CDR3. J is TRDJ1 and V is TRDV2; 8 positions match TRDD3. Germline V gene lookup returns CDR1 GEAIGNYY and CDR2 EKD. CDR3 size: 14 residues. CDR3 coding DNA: TGTGCTTGTGACAGCATTGGGGGATCCGATAAACTCATCTTT. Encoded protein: CACDSIGGSDKLIF.

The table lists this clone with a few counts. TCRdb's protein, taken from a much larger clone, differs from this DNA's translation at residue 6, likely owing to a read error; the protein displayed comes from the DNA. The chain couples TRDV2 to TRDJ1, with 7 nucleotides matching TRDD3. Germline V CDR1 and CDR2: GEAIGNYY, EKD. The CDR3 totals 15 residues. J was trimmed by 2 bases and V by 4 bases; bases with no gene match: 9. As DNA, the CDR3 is TGTGCCTGTGAAACCCACCAACTGGGGACCGATAAACTCATCTTT. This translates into CACETHQLGTDKLIF.

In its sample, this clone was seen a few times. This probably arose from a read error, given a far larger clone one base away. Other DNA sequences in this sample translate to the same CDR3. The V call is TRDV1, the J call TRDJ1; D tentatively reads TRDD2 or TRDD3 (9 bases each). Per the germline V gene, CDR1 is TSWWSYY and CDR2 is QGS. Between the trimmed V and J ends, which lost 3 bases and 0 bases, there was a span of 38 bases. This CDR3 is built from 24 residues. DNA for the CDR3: TGTGCTCTTGGGGACCCTTCCTACGTGGGAGGGACTGGGGGACGCATTAAGTACACCGATAAACTCATCTTT. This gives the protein CALGDPSYVGGTGGRIKYTDKLIF.

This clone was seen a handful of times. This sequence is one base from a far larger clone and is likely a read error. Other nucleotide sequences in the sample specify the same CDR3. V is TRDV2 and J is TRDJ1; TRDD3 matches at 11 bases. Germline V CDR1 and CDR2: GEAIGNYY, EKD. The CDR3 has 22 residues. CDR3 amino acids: CACDTLLVGGLGDTKATDKLIF. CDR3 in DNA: TGTGCCTGCGACACACTCCTGGTCGGCGGTCTGGGGGATACCAAGGCCACCGATAAACTCATCTTT.

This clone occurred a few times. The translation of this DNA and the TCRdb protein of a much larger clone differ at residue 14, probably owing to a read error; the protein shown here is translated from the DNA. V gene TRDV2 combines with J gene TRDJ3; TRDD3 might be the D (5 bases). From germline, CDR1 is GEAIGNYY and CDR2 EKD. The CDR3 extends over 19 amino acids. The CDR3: CACDTGVCLAAWDARQMFF. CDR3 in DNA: TGTGCCTGTGACACCGGCGTGTGCCTTGCCGCCTGGGACGCCCGACAGATGTTTTTC.

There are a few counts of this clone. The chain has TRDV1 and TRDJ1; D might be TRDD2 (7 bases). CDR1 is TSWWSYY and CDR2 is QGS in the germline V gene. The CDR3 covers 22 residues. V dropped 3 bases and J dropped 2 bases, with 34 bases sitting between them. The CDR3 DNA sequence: TGTGCTCTTGGGGACTTACATTCCTACTCCCCTTTTACTGGGATTTCTACCGATAAACTCATCTTT. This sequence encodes CALGDLHSYSPFTGISTDKLIF.

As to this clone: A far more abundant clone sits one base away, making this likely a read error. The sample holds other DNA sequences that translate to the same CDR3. CDR3 coding DNA: TGTGCTCTTGGGGAACTCGGAAGATACTGGACAGAATCCGGGGACACGGGGACCGATAAACTCATCTTT. Amino acids: CALGELGRYWTESGDTGTDKLIF. The V call is TRDV1, the J call TRDJ1; tentatively, D is TRDD3 (5 bases). Trimming removed 0 bases at V and 2 bases at J, with 34 bases between. Per the germline V gene, CDR1 is TSWWSYY and CDR2 is QGS. The CDR3 has 23 amino acids.

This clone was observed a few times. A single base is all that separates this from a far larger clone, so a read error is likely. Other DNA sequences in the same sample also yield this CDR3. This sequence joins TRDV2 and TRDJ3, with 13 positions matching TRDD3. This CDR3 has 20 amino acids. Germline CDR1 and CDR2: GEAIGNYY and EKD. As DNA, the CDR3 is TGTGCCTGCGACACCCTACTGGGGGATACGAGCTCCTGGGACACCCGACAGATGTTTTTC. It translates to CACDTLLGDTSSWDTRQMFF.

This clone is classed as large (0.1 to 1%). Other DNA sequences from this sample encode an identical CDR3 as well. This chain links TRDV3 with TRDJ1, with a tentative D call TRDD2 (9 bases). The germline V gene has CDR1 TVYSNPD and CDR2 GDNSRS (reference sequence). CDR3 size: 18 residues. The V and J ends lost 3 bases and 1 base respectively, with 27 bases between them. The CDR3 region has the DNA TGTGCCTTCCCCTTCCTACGTGGGTGGGGGATGTTCACCGATAAACTCATCTTT. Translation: CAFPFLRGWGMFTDKLIF. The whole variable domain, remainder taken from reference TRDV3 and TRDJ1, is CDKVTQSSPDQTVASGSEVVLLCTYDTVYSNPDLFWYRIRPDYSFQFVFYGDNSRSEGADFTQGRFSVKHILTQKAFHLVISPVRTEDSATYYCAFPFLRGWGMFTDKLIFGKGTRVTVEP.

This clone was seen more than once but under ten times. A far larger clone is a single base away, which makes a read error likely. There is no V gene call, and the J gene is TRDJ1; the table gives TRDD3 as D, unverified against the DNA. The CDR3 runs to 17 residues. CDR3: CASPVLGEYFIPDKLIF. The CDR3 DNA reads TGTGCCTCTCCCGTACTGGGGGAGTATTTTATCCCCGATAAACTCATCTTT.

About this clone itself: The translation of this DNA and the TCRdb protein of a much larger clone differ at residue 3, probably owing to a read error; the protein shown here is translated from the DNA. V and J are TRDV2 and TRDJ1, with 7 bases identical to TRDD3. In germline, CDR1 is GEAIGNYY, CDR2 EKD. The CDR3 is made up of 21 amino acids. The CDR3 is CAYDTVSGGARTHKYTDKLIF. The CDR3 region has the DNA TGTGCCTATGACACCGTAAGTGGGGGAGCCCGGACCCACAAGTACACCGATAAACTCATCTTT.

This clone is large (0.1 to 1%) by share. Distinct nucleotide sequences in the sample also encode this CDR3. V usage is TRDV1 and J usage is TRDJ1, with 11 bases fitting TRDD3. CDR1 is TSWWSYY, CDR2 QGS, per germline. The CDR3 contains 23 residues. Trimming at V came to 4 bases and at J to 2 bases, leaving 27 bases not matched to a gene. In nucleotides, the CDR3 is TGTGCTCTTGGGGTCCCTTCCTACATGCATGTGGGGGATACGCTACCCTATACCGATAAACTCATCTTT. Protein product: CALGVPSYMHVGDTLPYTDKLIF.

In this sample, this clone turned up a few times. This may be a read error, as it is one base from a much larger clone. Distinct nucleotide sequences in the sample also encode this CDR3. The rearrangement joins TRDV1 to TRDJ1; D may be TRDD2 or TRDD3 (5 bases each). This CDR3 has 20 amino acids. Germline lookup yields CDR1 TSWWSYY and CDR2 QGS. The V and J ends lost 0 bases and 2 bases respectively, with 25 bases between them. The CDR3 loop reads CALGELGTLLLGDPTDKLIF. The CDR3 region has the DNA TGTGCTCTTGGGGAACTGGGGACGTTACTCCTAGGGGACCCAACCGATAAACTCATCTTT.

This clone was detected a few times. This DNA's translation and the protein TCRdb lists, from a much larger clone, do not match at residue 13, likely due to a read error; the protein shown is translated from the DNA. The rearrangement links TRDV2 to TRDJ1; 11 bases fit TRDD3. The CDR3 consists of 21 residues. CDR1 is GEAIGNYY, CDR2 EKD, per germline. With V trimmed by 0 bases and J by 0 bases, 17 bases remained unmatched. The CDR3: CACDTVGGGYADESYTDKLIF. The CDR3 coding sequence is TGTGCCTGTGACACCGTGGGTGGGGGATACGCGGACGAGTCGTACACCGATAAACTCATCTTT.

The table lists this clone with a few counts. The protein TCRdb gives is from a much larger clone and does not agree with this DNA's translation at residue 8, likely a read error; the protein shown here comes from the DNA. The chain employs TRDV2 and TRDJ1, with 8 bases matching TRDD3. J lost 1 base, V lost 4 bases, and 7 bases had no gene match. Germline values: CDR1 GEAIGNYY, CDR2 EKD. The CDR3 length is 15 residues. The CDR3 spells CACEAGGLVTDKLIF. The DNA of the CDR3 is TGTGCCTGTGAGGCTGGGGGACTGGTCACCGATAAACTCATCTTT.

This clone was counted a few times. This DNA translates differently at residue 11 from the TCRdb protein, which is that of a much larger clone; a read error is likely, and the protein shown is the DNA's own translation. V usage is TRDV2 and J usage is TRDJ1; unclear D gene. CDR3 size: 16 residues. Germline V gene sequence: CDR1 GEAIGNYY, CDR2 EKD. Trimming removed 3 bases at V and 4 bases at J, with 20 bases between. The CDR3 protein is CACDPLGMAPDDKLIF. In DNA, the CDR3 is TGTGCCTGTGACCCCCTAGGCATGGCTCCAGACGATAAACTCATCTTT.

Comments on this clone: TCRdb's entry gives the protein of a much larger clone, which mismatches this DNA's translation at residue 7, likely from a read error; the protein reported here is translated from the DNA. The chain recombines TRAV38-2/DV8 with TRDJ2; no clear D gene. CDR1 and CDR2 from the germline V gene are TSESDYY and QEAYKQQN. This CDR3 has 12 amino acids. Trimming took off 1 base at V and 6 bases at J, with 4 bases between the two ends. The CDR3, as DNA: TGTGCTTATAGGAGCAGTGCAGCACAACTCTTCTTT. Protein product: CAYRSSAAQLFF.

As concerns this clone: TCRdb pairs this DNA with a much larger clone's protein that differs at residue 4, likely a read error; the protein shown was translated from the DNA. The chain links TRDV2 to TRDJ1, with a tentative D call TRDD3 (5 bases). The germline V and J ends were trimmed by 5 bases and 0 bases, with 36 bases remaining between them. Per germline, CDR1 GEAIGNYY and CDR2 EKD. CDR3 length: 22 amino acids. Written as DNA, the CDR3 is TGTGCCTGTGGCCTAGGACCTCCCGACCGATGGGATCCCCACTCGTACACCGATAAACTCATCTTT. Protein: CACGLGPPDRWDPHSYTDKLIF.

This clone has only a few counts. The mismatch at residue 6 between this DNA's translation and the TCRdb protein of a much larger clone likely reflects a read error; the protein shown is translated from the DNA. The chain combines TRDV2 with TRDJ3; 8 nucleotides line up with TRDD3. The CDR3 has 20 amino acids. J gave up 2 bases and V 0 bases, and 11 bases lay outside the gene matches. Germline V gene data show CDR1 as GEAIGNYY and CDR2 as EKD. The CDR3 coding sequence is TGTGCCTGTGACACCACGACTGGGGGTCCCGTAACCTGGGACACCCGACAGATGTTTTTC. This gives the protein CACDTTTGGPVTWDTRQMFF.

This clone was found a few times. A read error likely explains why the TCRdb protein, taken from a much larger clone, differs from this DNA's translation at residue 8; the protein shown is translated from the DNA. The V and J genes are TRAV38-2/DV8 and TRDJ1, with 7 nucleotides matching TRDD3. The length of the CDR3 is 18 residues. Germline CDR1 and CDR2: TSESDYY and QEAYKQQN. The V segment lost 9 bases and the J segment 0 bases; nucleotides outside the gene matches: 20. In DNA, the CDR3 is TGTGCTTGTTTCTTCACTGGGGAGTCTTTAAAGTACACCGATAAACTCATCTTT. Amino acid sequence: CACFFTGESLKYTDKLIF.

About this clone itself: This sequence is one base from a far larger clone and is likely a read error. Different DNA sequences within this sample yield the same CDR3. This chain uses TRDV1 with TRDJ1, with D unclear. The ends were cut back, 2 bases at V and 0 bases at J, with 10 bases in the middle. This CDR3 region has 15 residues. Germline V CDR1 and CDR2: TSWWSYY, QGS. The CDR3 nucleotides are TGTGCTCTTGGGGAATCCTCCCCGTACACCGATAAACTCATCTTT. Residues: CALGESSPYTDKLIF.

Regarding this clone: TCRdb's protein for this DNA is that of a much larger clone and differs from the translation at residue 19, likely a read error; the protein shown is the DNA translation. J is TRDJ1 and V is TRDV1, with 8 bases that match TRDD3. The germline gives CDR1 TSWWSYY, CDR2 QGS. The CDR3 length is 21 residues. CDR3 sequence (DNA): TGTGCTCTTGGGGAACTATCTCCTACTATCGTACTGGGGGGCTACACCGATAAACCCATCTTT. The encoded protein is CALGELSPTIVLGGYTDKPIF.

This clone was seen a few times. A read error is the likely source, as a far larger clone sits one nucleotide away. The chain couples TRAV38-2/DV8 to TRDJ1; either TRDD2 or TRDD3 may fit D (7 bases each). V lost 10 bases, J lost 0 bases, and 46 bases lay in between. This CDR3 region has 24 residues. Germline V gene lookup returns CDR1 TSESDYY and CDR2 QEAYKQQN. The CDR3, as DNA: TGTGCTCATCCCCTTTCCTACGGGACGCCCCAGGGACCTGTACTGGGGAAGTACACCGATAAACTCATCTTT. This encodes CAHPLSYGTPQGPVLGKYTDKLIF.

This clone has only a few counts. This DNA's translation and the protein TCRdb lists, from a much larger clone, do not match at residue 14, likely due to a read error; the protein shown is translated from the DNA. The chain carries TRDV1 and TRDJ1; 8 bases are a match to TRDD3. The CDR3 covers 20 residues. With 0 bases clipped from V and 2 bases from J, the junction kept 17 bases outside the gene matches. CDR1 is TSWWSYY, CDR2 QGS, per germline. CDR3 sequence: CALGELGTLLLGDLTDKLIF. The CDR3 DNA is TGTGCTCTTGGGGAACTGGGGACGTTACTCCTGGGGGACCTAACCGATAAACTCATCTTT.